This T cell receptor (beta chain) was sequenced in a study of CD8 T cells in ankylosing spondylitis. The study's findings and limits: Made up of about eight highly homologous variants, a TCR beta motif appeared characteristic of ankylosing spondylitis blood. Reported data indicate significant enrichment of disease-linked clones within matched ankylosing spondylitis synovial fluid.

Germline loops: CDR1 DFQATT, CDR2 SNEGSKA (reference sequence). The CDR3 loop spans 21 amino acids. With regard to this clonotype: Antigen: not known. Relative to the germline gene, one junction end is altered; a read error may explain this.

The TCR beta libraries were generated through quantitative 5'-RACE incorporating molecular barcodes. TCRdb reanalysed the 5' RACE reads using MiXCR and keeps one entry per CDR3 protein. The data show under 850,000 distinct CDR3 sequences, around 20% seen once. The source of this sequence is a male donor with ankylosing spondylitis. The material sequenced was blood, either unsorted or a sorted T cell fraction (not recorded which). The V gene is TRBV20-1, the J gene TRBJ1-6, with 12 bases aligning to TRBD1. CDR3 coding DNA: TGCTGTGCTAGAGATTTCTCGGGACAGGGGGCGAGAAGCTCCTATAATTCACCCCTCCACTTT. Protein sequence: CCARDFSGQGARSSYNSPLHF.